The TCR beta chain described here comes from a study of blood T cells in healthy people across ages. Study-wide findings and caveats: Estimated diversity across one million T cells was deemed an underestimate.

Using a J-beta primer mix together with a sample-barcoded 5' primer, a second PCR was run for about 6 to 11 cycles. TCRdb ran MiXCR on the 5' RACE reads and lists one entry per CDR3 protein. The sample includes about 780,000 distinct CDR3 sequences, roughly 46% of them seen just once. Per germline, CDR1 SGHRS and CDR2 YFSETQ. The ends lost 4 bases at V and 1 base at J; junction bases unmatched: 8. The CDR3 totals 15 residues. This clonotype appeared a few times. What it recognizes is unknown. Specimen: blood. This receptor was obtained from a man older than 75 in good health. The genes are TRBV5-1 and TRBJ2-7; TRBD1 matches at 7 bases. The chain's CDR3 is CASSPRQGQSYEQYF. The DNA of the CDR3 is TGCGCCAGCAGCCCCAGACAGGGACAATCCTACGAGCAGTACTTC.